The T cell receptor beta chain described here comes from a study of a mutant IDH1 vaccine in newly diagnosed glioma. The wider study: Visits V12 and V13 fell at weeks 35 and 47, respectively.

CDR3 length: 16 residues. Germline-derived CDR1 and CDR2 are MNHNS and SASEGT. Trimming cost V 1 base and J 0 bases, with 10 bases left between them. The method was immunoSEQ multiplex PCR; TCRdb's version includes in-frame clones alone and lacks a portion of them. The table lists 90,000 to 100,000 clones, nearly 90% of them singletons, with around 0.73% in the top ten. Comments on this clone: Its antigen is currently unknown.

Time point here: week 47, end of study. Mutant IDH1 20-mer peptide, at 300 ug, made up each vaccine dose, with topical imiquimod. The TCR originated in a woman in her forties or fifties with glioma. The material sequenced was PBMCs, taken from a glioma patient whose treatment included an IDH1 peptide vaccine. This rearrangement joins TRBV6-1 to TRBJ1-3; D is ambiguous. The DNA for the CDR3 is TGTGCCAGCAGTGAAGGGCACCTTAACTCTGGAAACACCATATATTTT. Protein sequence: CASSEGHLNSGNTIYF.